The present T cell receptor (beta chain) was sequenced within a study of Ad26.COV2.S vaccination and SARS-CoV-2 variants. Study context: Participants got Ad26.COV2.S intramuscularly, once or twice 56 days apart. Study-wide results and limits: Substantial breadth in spike-specific CD8+ and CD4+ T cell responses was reportedly seen after vaccination.

Regarding treatment: some 20 received Ad26.COV2.S at low or high dose, single or two shots; about 5 received placebo; per-sample allocation not given. Following the first vaccine or placebo injection, samples were taken on day 63. Germline values: CDR1 SNHLY, CDR2 FYNNEI. V was trimmed by 6 bases and J by 5 bases, leaving 16 bases between them. The CDR3 covers 14 residues. The method was immunoSEQ multiplex PCR; TCRdb's version includes in-frame clones alone and lacks a portion of them. The sample includes 350,000 to 450,000 clones, more than 75% of them seen just once. As for this clone: Antigen unknown.

This rearrangement joins TRBV2 to TRBJ1-1; the D gene is possibly TRBD1 (6 bases). The sample was peripheral blood, taken in a trial of Ad26.COV2.S vaccine versus placebo. This clonotype originated in a person between 18 and 65 years old who received the Ad26.COV2.S COVID-19 vaccine or a placebo. DNA of the CDR3: TGTGCCAGCAGAGACAGGTGGGGGAAGACTGAAGCTTTCTTT. Translated: CASRDRWGKTEAFF.